The 23 T cell receptor beta chains in this list originate from one sample, sequenced in a study of blood T cell repertoires in COVID-19. The repertoire was sequenced with immunoSEQ multiplex PCR; TCRdb's copy has only in-frame clones and lacks some. The sample consists of tens of thousands of clones, about nine tenths of them appearing once. The sample was peripheral blood. All receptors come from a man over 45 with COVID-19, enrolled during active disease.

The rearrangement uses TRBV5-8 and TRBJ2-7; 7 nucleotides align to TRBD1. This CDR3 spans 16 amino acids. CDR1 is SGHTS and CDR2 is YDEGEE in the germline V gene. The junction had 14 bases not matched to a gene; V was cut back by 5 bases and J by 3 bases. The chain's CDR3 is CASSPGTAVLYYEQYF. CDR3 DNA sequence: TGTGCCAGCAGTCCCGGGACAGCAGTCCTCTACTACGAGCAGTACTTC. The full variable domain, completed using reference TRBV5-8 and TRBJ2-7, is EAGVTQSPTHLIKTRGQQATLRCSPISGHTSVYWYQQALGLGLQFLLWYDEGEERNRGNFPPRFSGRQFPNYSSELNVNALELEDSALYLCASSPGTAVLYYEQYFGPGTRLTVT.

This chain links TRBV19 with TRBJ1-2; D remains ambiguous. Germline V lookup: CDR1 LNHDA, CDR2 SQIVND (reference sequence). CDR3 length: 17 residues. The germline V and J ends were trimmed by 3 bases and 4 bases, with 21 bases remaining between them. For the CDR3, the DNA is TGTGCCAGTAGTATTTCTGTGTTTTCCCGGGGTAGCTATGGCTACACCTTC. Translating it yields CASSISVFSRGSYGYTF.

The chain has TRBV5-1 and TRBJ2-1, with D perhaps matching TRBD1 (6 bases). This CDR3 has 13 residues. V dropped 4 bases and J dropped 7 bases, with 12 bases sitting between them. Germline assignment: CDR1 SGHRS and CDR2 YFSETQ. This CDR3 is CASSTRQGNEQFF. CDR3 in DNA: TGCGCCAGCAGCACCCGGCAGGGGAATGAGCAGTTCTTC.

The CDR3 loop reads CASSTPTGIETQYF. The CDR3 bases are TGTGCCAGCAGCACCCCGACAGGGATTGAGACCCAGTACTTC. The V and J genes are TRBV7-2 and TRBJ2-5, with 7 bases identical to TRBD1. Germline CDR1 SGHTA, CDR2 FQGNSA. CDR3 length equals 14 residues. Trimming took 5 bases from V and 5 from J; bases not matched to a gene: 8.

About this clone itself: One end of the junction fails to match germline, which may point to a read error. V usage is TRBV5-1 and J usage is TRBJ2-2; TRBD1 aligns across 9 bases. The CDR3 runs 17 residues. The V gene's germline CDR1 is SGHRS and CDR2 YFSETQ. This chain's CDR3 is CASSLVNRGRNPGELFF. For the CDR3, the DNA is TGCGCCAGCAGCTTGGTTAACAGGGGGCGGAACCCCGGGGAGCTGTTTTTT.

The chain joins TRBV7-9 to TRBJ1-4; 7 bases match TRBD1. The germline V gene encodes CDR1 SEHNR and CDR2 FQNEAQ (reference sequence). Trimming at V came to 5 bases and at J to 3 bases, leaving 9 bases not matched to a gene. The CDR3 consists of 16 residues. In nucleotides, the CDR3 is TGTGCCAGCAGCCAGTACAGGGGAGAGGCTAATGAAAAACTGTTTTTT. This sequence encodes CASSQYRGEANEKLFF.

This clone was seen repeatedly, ten times or more. The V and J genes are TRBV19 and TRBJ2-7, with D tentatively TRBD1 (5 bases). The V gene's germline CDR1 is LNHDA and CDR2 SQIVND (reference sequence). V shed 10 bases and J shed 2 bases, with 9 bases lying between them. The CDR3 loop spans 11 amino acids. For the CDR3, the DNA is TGTGCCACGAAAGGGGCCTACGAGCAGTACTTC. Translated: CATKGAYEQYF.

The V gene is TRBV11-3, the J gene TRBJ2-3; 14 bases are a match to TRBD2. V trimming: 5 bases; J trimming: 3 bases; junction bases outside the gene matches: 4. This CDR3 contains 16 residues. Germline CDR1 SGHNT, CDR2 YENEEA. The CDR3 here is CASSLGTSGRTDTQYF. The CDR3 region has the DNA TGTGCCAGCAGCCTAGGGACTAGCGGGAGAACAGATACGCAGTATTTT.

The CDR3 here is CASSVEGTGEETQYF. The CDR3 coding sequence is TGTGCCAGCAGCGTAGAGGGGACAGGGGAAGAGACCCAGTACTTC. This chain uses TRBV9 with TRBJ2-5, with 10 bases lining up with TRBD1. Germline CDR1 and CDR2: SGDLS and YYNGEE. This CDR3 has 15 amino acids. V was pared by 0 bases and J by 3 bases, with 2 bases of the junction left unmatched. Supplemented by reference TRBV9 and TRBJ2-5, the full variable domain reads DSGVTQTPKHLITATGQRVTLRCSPRSGDLSVYWYQQSLDQGLQFLIQYYNGEERAKGNILERFSAQQFPDLHSELNLSSLELGDSALYFCASSVEGTGEETQYFGPGTRLLVL.

The gene calls are TRBV19 and TRBJ2-5; TRBD1 matches at 10 bases. The V and J ends lost 4 bases and 3 bases, in that order; junction bases with no gene match: 8. The CDR3 loop spans 16 amino acids. Germline V gene sequence: CDR1 LNHDA, CDR2 SQIVND (reference sequence). DNA of the CDR3: TGTGCCAGTAGTACTGGACAGGGGGGGTATAAAGAGACCCAGTACTTC. This codes for CASSTGQGGYKETQYF.

This clone is a singleton in its sample. This chain links TRBV6-5 with TRBJ2-2; 9 bases match TRBD1. There are 16 residues in the CDR3. The trim removed 2 bases at V and 4 bases at J, leaving 5 bases unmatched. Per the germline V gene, CDR1 is MNHEY and CDR2 is SVGAGI. The CDR3 loop is CASSYLDRGGTGELFF. The CDR3 DNA sequence: TGTGCCAGCAGTTACCTGGACAGGGGTGGCACCGGGGAGCTGTTTTTT.

There are a few counts of this clone. This chain connects TRBV30 to TRBJ1-6; TRBD1 might be the D (6 bases). There are 14 residues in the CDR3. Per the germline V gene, CDR1 is GTSNPN and CDR2 is SVGIG (reference sequence). V lost 0 bases and J 12 bases, leaving 15 bases between the germline ends. The CDR3 region has the DNA TGTGCCTGGAGTGTAGGGGGGGCTCGTGGACCCCTCCACTTT. Its protein is CAWSVGGARGPLHF.

CDR3 loop: CASTRGVYNEQFF. The CDR3 coding sequence is TGTGCCAGCACCAGAGGAGTGTACAATGAGCAGTTCTTC. The V and J genes are TRBV12-3 or TRBV12-4 and TRBJ2-1; D uncertain. V lost 7 bases, J lost 4 bases, and 11 bases lay in between. CDR3 length equals 13 residues.

This clone has a single count. The genes are TRBV5-1 and TRBJ1-6, with D perhaps TRBD1 (6 bases). Looked up from germline, CDR1 is SGHRS and CDR2 is YFSETQ. This CDR3 spans 15 amino acids. The V and J ends lost 2 bases and 5 bases respectively, with 11 bases between them. The CDR3 sequence: CASSLSGQHNSPLHF. The CDR3 region has the DNA TGCGCCAGCAGCTTATCTGGACAGCATAATTCACCCCTCCACTTT.

This chain joins TRBV18 and TRBJ2-7, with TRBD2 matching over 8 bases. The CDR3 length is 18 residues. V lost 3 bases to trimming and J lost 3 bases; unmatched junction nucleotides: 16. The germline V gene has CDR1 KGHSH and CDR2 LQKENI. As DNA, the CDR3 is TGTGCCAGCTCACCCCGGGGGCTAGCGGGCGCTGGGGGCTACGAGCAGTACTTC. It is translated as CASSPRGLAGAGGYEQYF.

The chain is built from TRBV27 and TRBJ2-6; 8 bases are a match to TRBD1. Germline V gene sequence: CDR1 MNHEY, CDR2 SMNVEV (reference sequence). Germline trimming cut 4 bases from V and 3 bases from J; bases unmatched to any gene: 8. There are 17 residues in the CDR3. CDR3 region: CASSSTRGRGGANVLTF. The CDR3 DNA reads TGTGCCAGCAGTTCAACCAGGGGGCGCGGTGGGGCCAACGTCCTGACTTTC.

This clone occurred a few times. The chain has TRBV4-1 and TRBJ1-2; 8 bases are shared with TRBD1. The CDR3 has 15 amino acids. Per the germline V gene, CDR1 is MGHRA and CDR2 is YSYEKL. Unmatched junction bases numbered 4, after V lost 1 base and J lost 3 bases. The CDR3 protein is CASSQAETGDYGYTF. CDR3 sequence (DNA): TGCGCCAGCAGCCAAGCTGAGACAGGGGACTATGGCTACACCTTC.

The chain carries TRBV5-1 and TRBJ1-2; a possible D gene is TRBD1 (6 bases). The CDR3 is 13 amino acids. Germline CDR1 reads SGHRS; CDR2 reads YFSETQ. Trimming removed 2 bases at V and 7 bases at J, with 12 bases between. CDR3 residues: CASSFNREIGYTF. CDR3 coding DNA: TGCGCCAGCAGCTTTAACAGGGAGATTGGCTACACCTTC.

The chain joins TRBV6-1 to TRBJ2-7; TRBD2 matches 7 bases. Germline loops: CDR1 MNHNS, CDR2 SASEGT. Losses at the gene ends were 0 bases for V and 3 bases for J; bases not matched to a gene: 8. The CDR3 extends over 16 amino acids. In DNA form, the CDR3 reads TGTGCCAGCAGTGAAGCTAGCCTAGCGGAGAGCTACGAGCAGTACTTC. This gives the protein CASSEASLAESYEQYF.

V gene TRBV3-1 (or the pseudogene TRBV3-2) combines with J gene TRBJ2-2; D is unclear. This CDR3 comprises 15 residues. Trimming pared 3 bases from V and 0 bases from J, leaving 8 bases between. Germline CDR1 reads LGHDT; CDR2 reads YNNKEL (reference sequence). This chain's CDR3 is CASSHRTANTGELFF. CDR3 DNA: TGTGCCAGCAGCCATCGCACGGCGAACACCGGGGAGCTGTTTTTT.

V and J are TRBV6-1 and TRBJ2-2; 9 bases are shared with TRBD2. Germline V gene data show CDR1 as MNHNS and CDR2 as SASEGT. The ends lost 2 bases at V and 5 bases at J; junction bases unmatched: 6. The CDR3 length is 16 residues. CDR3 sequence: CASSENVAGGTGELFF. CDR3 in DNA: TGTGCCAGCAGTGAAAACGTGGCGGGAGGGACCGGGGAGCTGTTTTTT.

The chain uses TRBV4-1 and TRBJ2-1; a weak D match, TRBD1 (5 bases). The V end lost 1 base, the J end lost 7 bases, and 14 bases lay between the germline ends. Germline V gene sequence: CDR1 MGHRA, CDR2 YSYEKL. The CDR3 totals 15 residues. CDR3 coding DNA: TGCGCCAGCAGCCAAGGAAGAGGACAACGGAATGAGCAGTTCTTC. This encodes CASSQGRGQRNEQFF.

CDR3 sequence reads: CASSFRLAGGGTGELFF. For the CDR3, the DNA is TGTGCCAGCAGTTTCCGACTAGCGGGAGGGGGCACCGGGGAGCTGTTTTTT. The V call is TRBV27, the J call TRBJ2-2, with TRBD2 identical over 14 bases. From germline, CDR1 is MNHEY and CDR2 SMNVEV (reference sequence). The CDR3 loop spans 17 amino acids. V shed 3 bases, J shed 4 bases, and the junction held 4 bases outside the gene matches.